This T cell receptor (beta chain) came from a study of blood T cell repertoires in COVID-19. Study background: Both acute and convalescent COVID-19 samples were obtained from the United States, Italy and Spain. PBMCs, B-cell-depleted T cells, or T cells provided the cDNA or gDNA that made up the material.

Authors' analysis steps: Nucleated cell counts were estimated from reference gene primer amplification. Data came from immunoSEQ multiplex PCR; TCRdb stores just in-frame clones and leaves some out. V, J and clone size derive from that table, while D and trimming were established from the DNA sequence. The data contain some 250,000 clones, 87% of them seen just once; the ten biggest clones take up approximately 7.9%. Germline CDR1 reads LNHDA; CDR2 reads SQIVND (reference sequence). The CDR3 covers 16 residues. The ends lost 0 bases at V and 0 bases at J; junction bases unmatched: 2. The sequenced sample consisted of peripheral blood. The origin of this receptor is a man in his 60s who had recovered from COVID-19. This sequence joins TRBV19 and TRBJ2-1; 7 bases are a match to TRBD1. CDR3 region: CASSIDRDSSYNEQFF. The CDR3 DNA is TGTGCCAGTAGTATAGATCGGGACAGCTCCTACAATGAGCAGTTCTTC. The full variable domain, with the rest looked up from reference TRBV19 and TRBJ2-1, is DGGITQSPKYLFRKEGQNVTLSCEQNLNHDAMYWYRQDPGQGLRLIYYSQIVNDFQKGDIAEGYSVSREKKESFPLTVTSAQKNPTAFYLCASSIDRDSSYNEQFFGPGTRLTVL.